This T cell receptor beta chain was retrieved from a study of blood T cell repertoires in COVID-19. As for the study in general: Sites in the United States, Italy and Spain provided acute and convalescent COVID-19 samples. PBMCs, B-cell-depleted T cells, or T cells were the source of the cDNA or gDNA that made up the material.

The authors' processing: The assay estimated nucleated cells by amplifying reference gene primers. This table comes from immunoSEQ multiplex PCR, and its TCRdb copy is limited to in-frame clones, with some not included. The D gene and trimming were derived from the DNA, and the V and J assignments and clone size from that table. The sample contains 360,000 or so clones, 90% of which appear only once. V lost 3 bases to trimming and J lost 4 bases, with 10 bases between them. Germline CDR1 and CDR2: SGDLS and YYNGEE. The CDR3 covers 13 residues. The clonotype comes from a man aged 18 to 35 with active or convalescent COVID-19. Sequenced: peripheral blood. The genes are TRBV9 and TRBJ1-1, with D perhaps TRBD1 (5 bases). CDR3 region: CASSAQGITEAFF. As DNA, the CDR3 is TGTGCCAGCAGCGCGCAGGGTATCACTGAAGCTTTCTTT.